A single sample gave rise to the 26 T cell receptor beta chains below, sequenced in a study of CDR3 diversity in severe acne. One entry per CDR3 protein results from TCRdb running MiXCR on the PCR reads. Here the sample spans around 94,000 distinct CDR3 sequences, 51% being singletons. The sequenced material came from blood. The receptors were gathered from a male donor with acne.

V is TRBV7-2 and J is TRBJ2-1; 7 nucleotides line up with TRBD2. The CDR3 contains 15 residues. V lost 1 base and J lost 7; bases outside the gene matches: 7. Germline V gene data show CDR1 as SGHTA and CDR2 as FQGNSA. Here the CDR3 DNA reads TGTGCCAGCAGCTTAGGAGCAGGCGGGGGAAATGAGCAGTTCTTC. Translation gives CASSLGAGGGNEQFF.

The sample holds one count of this clonotype. At one boundary the junction diverges from the germline segment, which might be a read error. The rearrangement uses TRBV7-2 and TRBJ2-2, with no clear D. CDR1 and CDR2 from the germline V gene are SGHTA and FQGNSA. The CDR3 contains 15 residues. CDR3 region: CASSLASRYTGELFF. CDR3 nucleotide sequence: TGTGCCAGCAGTTTAGCCTCGCGGTACACCGGGGAGCTGTTTTTT.

This clonotype was seen many times. V and J are TRBV5-1 and TRBJ2-7, with TRBD1 matching 7 bases. CDR1 and CDR2 from the germline V gene are SGHRS and YFSETQ. The CDR3 spans 14 residues. The trim removed 4 bases at V and 0 bases at J, leaving 4 bases unmatched. CDR3 DNA sequence: TGCGCCAGCAGCCCCGGACAGGCCTCCTACGAGCAGTACTTC. Translated: CASSPGQASYEQYF.

This clonotype appeared once. The CDR3 protein is CASSSGPGGPPGTEAFF. CDR3 nucleotide sequence: TGTGCCAGCAGCTCGGGGCCAGGGGGACCGCCGGGCACTGAAGCTTTCTTT. The V and J genes are TRBV7-9 and TRBJ1-1; TRBD1 agrees at 7 bases. V was pared by 4 bases and J by 4 bases, with 15 bases of the junction left unmatched. This CDR3 spans 17 amino acids. Germline CDR1 SEHNR, CDR2 FQNEAQ (reference sequence). Full variable domain (rest looked up from reference TRBV7-9 and TRBJ1-1): DTGVSQNPRHKITKRGQNVTFRCDPISEHNRLYWYRQTLGQGPEFLTYFQNEAQLEKSRLLSDRFSAERPKGSFSTLEIQRTEQGDSAMYLCASSSGPGGPPGTEAFFGQGTRLTVV.

The chain uses TRBV7-1 and TRBJ2-7, with a tentative D call TRBD2 (6 bases). TRBV7-1 is an open reading frame, and its role is uncertain. V lost 5 bases and J lost 3, with 20 bases in between. This CDR3 has 16 amino acids. The CDR3 coding sequence is TGTGCCAGCAGCCCACCTACTAGCCCCACTTTCTACGAGCAGTACTTC. This encodes CASSPPTSPTFYEQYF.

The sample holds one count of this clonotype. This CDR3 reads CSVSGRGNEQFF. The CDR3 bases are TGCAGCGTTAGCGGGAGGGGGAATGAGCAGTTCTTC. The genes are TRBV29-1 and TRBJ2-1; TRBD2 agrees at 10 bases. The CDR3 consists of 12 residues. The ends lost 5 bases at V and 7 bases at J; junction bases unmatched: 2. Germline lookup yields CDR1 SQVTM and CDR2 ANQGSEA.

Remarks on this clonotype: A much larger clone lies one base from this, so it may be a read error. The gene calls are TRBV6-2 or TRBV6-3 and TRBJ2-3, with 8 bases fitting TRBD2. Per the germline V gene, CDR1 is MNHEY and CDR2 is SVGEGT. This CDR3 has 15 amino acids. The chain's CDR3 is CASSYTSGSIDTQYF. As DNA, the CDR3 is TGTGCCAGCAGTTACACAAGCGGGAGCATAGATACGCAGTATTTT.

This clonotype was counted many times. The V gene is TRBV2, the J gene TRBJ2-5; weak D call: TRBD2 (5 bases). Looked up from germline, CDR1 is SNHLY and CDR2 is FYNNEI. There are 15 residues in the CDR3. The ends were cut back, 6 bases at V and 5 bases at J, with 19 bases in the middle. For the CDR3, the DNA is TGTGCCAGCAGCCCCGGACGCCTGGAGGCTGAGACCCAGTACTTC. Translation: CASSPGRLEAETQYF.

The table lists this clonotype with a few counts. This chain connects TRBV27 to TRBJ1-1, with a weak D call TRBD1 (5 bases). The V end was cut by 3 bases, the J end by 4 bases, with 12 bases between. The CDR3 sequence is 14 residues long. From germline, CDR1 is MNHEY and CDR2 SMNVEV (reference sequence). CDR3 bases: TGTGCCAGCAGTTTGGGTCAGGGTCTCACTGAAGCTTTCTTT. This translates into CASSLGQGLTEAFF.

Details on this clonotype: The junction departs from the called germline gene at one end, perhaps through a read error. CDR3 nucleotides: TGTGCCGCCAGTGATCCCGCCGGGACAGGGGCGAGGCAAGAGACCCAGTACTTC. Translated: CAASDPAGTGARQETQYF. V usage is TRBV24-1 and J usage is TRBJ2-5; TRBD1 matches 10 bases. Per the germline V gene, CDR1 is KGHDR and CDR2 is SFDVKD. The length of the CDR3 is 18 residues.

This clonotype was seen at least ten times. This chain joins TRBV7-3 and TRBJ1-1; TRBD1 matches 8 bases. After removal of 6 bases from V and 5 bases from J, the junction contained 14 bases not matched to a gene. Germline lookup yields CDR1 SGHTA and CDR2 FQGTGA. The CDR3 consists of 16 residues. The CDR3 nucleotides read TGTGCCAGCAGTCTGGGGGGGGGCAGGGGGCTTACTGAAGCTTTCTTT. Encoded protein: CASSLGGGRGLTEAFF.

The rearrangement joins TRBV6-4 to TRBJ2-1, with 13 bases lining up with TRBD2. This CDR3 has 17 residues. Germline V gene sequence: CDR1 MRHNA, CDR2 SNTAGT. The V and J ends lost 4 bases and 6 bases, in that order; junction bases with no gene match: 9. The CDR3 nucleotides read TGTGCCAGCAGTGCCGGACTAGCGGGAGCTTATGGCAATGAGCAGTTCTTC. It translates to CASSAGLAGAYGNEQFF.

This clonotype has just a few counts. The V and J genes are TRBV28 and TRBJ2-7; TRBD2 might be the D (5 bases). The CDR3 has 14 residues. The germline gives CDR1 MDHEN, CDR2 SYDVKM. Deletions cut 2 bases from V and 1 base from J, with 9 bases between. CDR3 protein: CASSLESGSYEQYF. The CDR3 DNA follows: TGTGCCAGCAGTTTAGAAAGCGGATCCTACGAGCAGTACTTC.

As concerns this clonotype: The junction departs from the called germline gene at one end, perhaps through a read error. The rearrangement uses TRBV19 and TRBJ1-5, with D hard to call. Germline V CDR1 and CDR2: LNHDA, SQIVND (reference sequence). The CDR3 totals 12 residues. In nucleotides, the CDR3 is TGCTGGCACAGAGATAGCAATCAGCCCCAGCATTTT. This codes for CWHRDSNQPQHF.

The rearrangement uses TRBV7-2 and TRBJ1-2; D is possibly TRBD1 (5 bases). The CDR3 loop spans 14 amino acids. The V gene lost 3 bases and the J gene lost 2 bases, with 10 bases spanning the gap. Looked up from germline, CDR1 is SGHTA and CDR2 is FQGNSA. CDR3 in DNA: TGTGCCAGCAGCTTGGGGCACACCAACTATGGCTACACCTTC. Its translation is CASSLGHTNYGYTF.

This rearrangement joins TRBV20-1 to TRBJ2-2; D not certain. V lost 3 bases and J lost 2, with 7 bases in between. CDR1 DFQATT and CDR2 SNEGSKA come from the germline V gene (reference sequence). The CDR3 contains 13 residues. The CDR3, as DNA: TGCAGTGCTAGTGAGACCAACACCGGGGAGCTGTTTTTT. It encodes CSASETNTGELFF.

J is TRBJ1-1 and V is TRBV7-2, with TRBD1 matching 7 bases. Germline CDR1 and CDR2: SGHTA and FQGNSA. The V gene end was trimmed by 7 bases and the J gene end by 0 bases; junction bases not matched to a gene: 5. The CDR3 loop spans 14 amino acids. This CDR3 reads CASNYGTVNTEAFF. The CDR3 DNA is TGTGCCAGCAACTACGGGACAGTGAACACTGAAGCTTTCTTT.

In regard to this clonotype: The final CDR3 position lacks the conserved phenylalanine or tryptophan, pointing to a likely read error. The DNA is left out, because the CDR3 cannot be placed on it with certainty; the CDR3 is given as TCRdb lists it. This chain uses TRBV20-1 with TRBJ1-2. Germline V gene data show CDR1 as DFQATT and CDR2 as SNEGSKA (reference sequence). The CDR3 sequence runs 12 residues, both termini included. The CDR3 is CSARDVGFGYIY.

This clonotype appeared many times. CDR3 residues: CASSTPDVDYEQYF. DNA for the CDR3: TGTGCCAGTAGTACCCCCGATGTGGACTACGAGCAGTACTTC. This chain connects TRBV19 to TRBJ2-7; D unclear. The length of the CDR3 is 14 residues. CDR1 is LNHDA and CDR2 is SQIVND in the germline V gene (reference sequence). The V end was cut by 4 bases, the J end by 3 bases, with 13 bases between.

V and J are TRBV4-1 and TRBJ2-3, with a possible D match to TRBD1 (6 bases). Germline-derived CDR1 and CDR2 are MGHRA and YSYEKL. The CDR3 consists of 17 residues. Deletions cut 3 bases from V and 2 bases from J, with 18 bases between. The CDR3 nucleotides read TGCGCCAGCAGCCAGGCCATGATTAGGACAGCCACAGATACGCAGTATTTT. Protein product: CASSQAMIRTATDTQYF.

This clonotype is medium-sized by share. This chain connects TRBV10-3 to TRBJ2-7; 9 nucleotides line up with TRBD2. The CDR3 is 15 residues long. Trimming at V came to 6 bases and at J to 4 bases, leaving 10 bases not matched to a gene. CDR1 ENHRY and CDR2 SYGVKD come from the germline V gene. Here the CDR3 reads CAIRPDAGGAYEQYF. The CDR3 nucleotides read TGTGCCATCAGACCGGATGCGGGAGGGGCGTACGAGCAGTACTTC.

This clonotype occurred many times. The V gene is TRBV11-2, the J gene TRBJ2-1; D remains unclear. The CDR3 has 15 residues. Trimming pared 3 bases from V and 8 bases from J, leaving 17 bases between. The germline V gene encodes CDR1 SGHAT and CDR2 FQNNGV. The CDR3: CASSLAVFGSHEQFF. CDR3 DNA: TGTGCCAGCAGCTTGGCCGTCTTCGGGTCCCATGAGCAGTTCTTC.

The chain recombines TRBV10-3 with TRBJ1-1; D is unresolved. The V end was cut by 3 bases, the J end by 12 bases, with 14 bases between. The V gene's germline CDR1 is ENHRY and CDR2 SYGVKD. There are 12 residues in the CDR3. The CDR3 loop is CAISDTALSPFF. The CDR3 nucleotides read TGTGCCATCAGTGATACAGCCCTTTCCCCTTTCTTT.

The J gene is TRBJ2-3, the V gene TRBV25-1; perhaps TRBD1 as D (5 bases). Germline CDR1 reads MGHDK; CDR2 reads SYGVNS. V was clipped by 5 bases and J by 3 bases, with 15 bases between them. The CDR3 contains 15 residues. The CDR3 region is CASSIHQGLTDTQYF. CDR3 coding DNA: TGTGCCAGCAGTATACACCAGGGCCTTACAGATACGCAGTATTTT.

This clonotype was counted only a few times. The chain joins TRBV5-1 to TRBJ2-7, with 13 positions matching TRBD2. V trimming: 5 bases; J trimming: 5 bases; junction bases outside the gene matches: 4. The CDR3 runs 14 residues. The germline V gene encodes CDR1 SGHRS and CDR2 YFSETQ. The CDR3 DNA reads TGCGCCAGCAGTCCGGGACTAGCGGGACACGAGCAGTACTTC. Amino acid sequence: CASSPGLAGHEQYF.

Judged by abundance, this clonotype is medium-sized. The chain combines TRBV5-6 with TRBJ2-7; 11 bases line up with TRBD2. Trimming took 2 bases from V and 5 from J; bases not matched to a gene: 15. This CDR3 comprises 18 residues. Looked up from germline, CDR1 is SGHDT and CDR2 is YYEEEE. The CDR3 reads CASSFSGTSGQARNEQYF. CDR3 in DNA: TGTGCCAGCAGCTTTTCCGGGACTAGCGGTCAGGCACGCAACGAGCAGTACTTC.